This T cell receptor (beta chain) was found in a study of identical twins. MiXCR, applied by TCRdb to the 5' RACE reads, yields one record per CDR3 protein. The data hold 400,000 to 550,000 distinct CDR3 sequences, with roughly 24% observed a single time. A word on this clonotype: The antigen is not known.

V trimming: 7 bases; J trimming: 0 bases; junction bases outside the gene matches: 5. The CDR3 extends over 14 amino acids. Study-level findings and limits: Twin sharing of out-of-frame TCR alpha was underestimated by models in monozygotic pairs. Low generation-probability sequences were in excess among twin-shared out-of-frame alpha sequences.

This same sample was also part of a study on T cells expressing NK-cell markers. This second study notes: Seven sequenced donors out of eight were HCMV-seropositive, one seronegative. Six or seven donors carried dominant NKG2C+ clonotypes that made up roughly 1.0-7.5% of their CD8+ T cells.

The receptor was derived from a woman aged 18-29 years in good health. The chain has TRBV12-3 or TRBV12-4 and TRBJ1-1; 7 positions agree with TRBD1. Specimen: CD4+ T cells sorted from blood. CDR3 DNA sequence: TGTGCCAGCACAAACAGGGGTATGAACACTGAAGCTTTCTTT. It specifies CASTNRGMNTEAFF.